What follows is one TCR beta chain and its context. In the authors' workflow: Counts of nucleated cells, estimated from reference gene primer amplification, were obtained. The assay was immunoSEQ multiplex PCR, and TCRdb's table has in-frame clones only and misses some. The D gene and trimming were derived from the DNA, and the V and J assignments and clone size from that table. The sample has 70,000 to 85,000 clones; about 80% are singletons. The CDR3 length is 14 residues. CDR1 and CDR2 from the germline V gene are MDHEN and SYDVKM. Unmatched junction bases numbered 9, after V lost 3 bases and J lost 8 bases. This sample is part of a study of blood T cell repertoires in COVID-19. Study-level information: Italy, Spain and the United States were the sources of the convalescent and acute COVID-19 samples. T cells, B-cell-depleted T cells, or PBMCs provided the cDNA or gDNA that served as material.

The receptor was derived from a human donor in a cohort sampled during active COVID-19. The V gene is TRBV28, the J gene TRBJ1-2; TRBD1 aligns across 7 bases. The sequenced material came from peripheral blood. The CDR3 loop is CASSFIRDSWGYTF. The CDR3 bases are TGTGCCAGCAGTTTTATAAGGGACAGTTGGGGCTACACCTTC.